The 29 T cell receptor beta chains reported below all come from one sample, sequenced in a study of shared clonotypes between healthy human individuals. Profiling relied on immunoSEQ multiplex PCR, and the TCRdb table lists in-frame clones only, not all of them. The sample contains around 2.5 million clones, roughly 93% of which appear only once. Sequencing was done on a sample of naive CD4+ T cells from PBMCs. Subset of the sample: CD45RA+ positively selected. The receptors derive from a man between 18 and 29 years old in good health. Some clones in this sample may be carry-over from other donors' samples.

This rearrangement joins TRBV27 to TRBJ2-7; no reliable D call. This CDR3 is built from 15 residues. Germline loops: CDR1 MNHEY, CDR2 SMNVEV (reference sequence). The V and J ends lost 2 bases and 3 bases respectively, with 14 bases between them. In DNA, the CDR3 is TGTGCCAGCAGTTTAATATTGGGAAAGGGCTACGAGCAGTACTTC. It encodes CASSLILGKGYEQYF.

The chain is built from TRBV29-1 and TRBJ2-3; 11 bases are a match to TRBD2. This CDR3 has 14 amino acids. Trimming took 6 bases from V and 5 from J; bases not matched to a gene: 7. The V gene's germline CDR1 is SQVTM and CDR2 ANQGSEA. Here the CDR3 reads CSVIAGGPGDTQYF. The CDR3 nucleotides read TGCAGCGTAATAGCGGGAGGGCCCGGAGATACGCAGTATTTT.

The chain carries TRBV28 and TRBJ1-5; 10 bases line up with TRBD1. Germline loops: CDR1 MDHEN, CDR2 SYDVKM. Trimming removed 5 bases from V and 4 bases from J; junction bases left unmatched: 8. The CDR3 runs to 16 residues. In DNA, the CDR3 is TGTGCCAGCAGTACCCCGGGACAGGGGAAAAATCAGCCCCAGCATTTT. It yields the protein CASSTPGQGKNQPQHF.

J is TRBJ2-7 and V is TRBV19, with D possibly being TRBD1 or TRBD2 (8 bases each). The CDR3 runs 19 residues. CDR1 is LNHDA, CDR2 SQIVND, per germline (reference sequence). Trimming cost V 3 bases and J 3 bases, with 27 bases left between them. DNA for the CDR3: TGTGCCAGTAGTATGAAGGGGACAGGTAGCGGGAACCCCGGCTACGAGCAGTACTTC. Translation: CASSMKGTGSGNPGYEQYF.

This clone showed up just a few times. One end of the junction is discordant with germline, which a read error may explain. The V call is TRBV25-1, the J call TRBJ2-6; D is unclear. The germline gives CDR1 MGHDK, CDR2 SYGVNS. The CDR3 has 13 residues. The CDR3 sequence is CASGEAGANVLTF. The CDR3 DNA reads as TGTGCCAGCGGTGAGGCTGGGGCCAACGTCCTGACTTTC.

This chain connects TRBV5-1 to TRBJ2-3; D not certain. Between the trimmed V and J ends, which lost 0 bases and 1 base, there was a span of 6 bases. The CDR3 sequence is 14 residues long. Germline V gene data show CDR1 as SGHRS and CDR2 as YFSETQ. Written as DNA, the CDR3 is TGCGCCAGCAGCTTGGGTAAGGGCACAGATACGCAGTATTTT. It specifies CASSLGKGTDTQYF.

The genes are TRBV5-1 and TRBJ1-1; D is perhaps TRBD1 (6 bases). The CDR3 is made up of 15 amino acids. Germline CDR1 SGHRS, CDR2 YFSETQ. Trimming cost V 4 bases and J 0 bases, with 13 bases left between them. CDR3 amino acids: CASSKEQGLNTEAFF. CDR3 coding DNA: TGCGCCAGCAGCAAGGAACAGGGCCTGAACACTGAAGCTTTCTTT.

The CDR3 here is CASSPPSRTGGYTF. The DNA for the CDR3 is TGTGCCAGCTCACCACCGAGCCGCACCGGGGGCTACACCTTC. The chain is built from TRBV18 and TRBJ1-2, with no clear D. The CDR3 spans 14 residues. Germline loops: CDR1 KGHSH, CDR2 LQKENI. V lost 0 bases to trimming and J lost 8 bases, with 13 bases between them.

The chain couples TRBV28 to TRBJ2-1; 11 positions agree with TRBD2. Germline CDR1 reads MDHEN; CDR2 reads SYDVKM. V lost 6 bases to trimming and J lost 8 bases; unmatched junction nucleotides: 9. The length of the CDR3 is 15 residues. CDR3 sequence (DNA): TGTGCCAGCAGACCCATAGCGGGAGGGTCCCATGAGCAGTTCTTC. It is translated as CASRPIAGGSHEQFF.

This rearrangement joins TRBV6-1 to TRBJ2-5; no clear D gene. This CDR3 has 13 amino acids. CDR1 is MNHNS and CDR2 is SASEGT in the germline V gene. V was cut by 4 bases and J by 1 base, with 7 bases left in between. CDR3 residues: CASSVRSQETQYF. The CDR3, as DNA: TGTGCCAGCAGTGTGAGGTCCCAAGAGACCCAGTACTTC.

The V call is TRBV7-2, the J call TRBJ2-7; D possibly corresponds to TRBD2 (5 bases). Per the germline V gene, CDR1 is SGHTA and CDR2 is FQGNSA. The CDR3 length is 14 residues. Trimming took off 6 bases at V and 5 bases at J, with 17 bases between the two ends. Here the CDR3 DNA reads TGTGCCAGCAGTTCTACTAGAGAGGCTCACGAGCAGTACTTC. Translation gives CASSSTREAHEQYF.

The CDR3: CASSTLRVGSTDTQYF. The CDR3 DNA reads as TGCGCCAGCAGCACACTGCGGGTAGGGAGCACAGATACGCAGTATTTT. This chain connects TRBV5-1 to TRBJ2-3, with D possibly being TRBD2 (5 bases). The germline CDR1 and CDR2 sequences are SGHRS and YFSETQ. V was clipped by 4 bases and J by 0 bases, with 15 bases between them. This CDR3 is built from 16 residues.

V is TRBV29-1 and J is TRBJ2-5; D uncertain. The J call is uncertain, as TRBJ2-7 better fits the DNA end. Germline-derived CDR1 and CDR2 are SQVTM and ANQGSEA. The CDR3 runs to 14 residues. The CDR3, as DNA: TGCAGCGCTCGCTTAACAGTGGGGTCCTACGAGCAGTACTTC. Translation: CSARLTVGSYEQYF.

The chain uses TRBV28 and TRBJ1-6; D is unresolved. The germline gives CDR1 MDHEN, CDR2 SYDVKM. This CDR3 has 13 residues. Trimming left V 2 bases short and J 14 bases short, with 13 bases between. CDR3 residues: CASSLGLPPTLHF. CDR3 sequence (DNA): TGTGCCAGCAGTTTAGGTTTACCCCCTACCCTCCACTTT.

J is TRBJ1-1 and V is TRBV27, with 7 bases aligning to TRBD1. The trim removed 5 bases at V and 8 bases at J, leaving 11 bases unmatched. The CDR3 totals 14 residues. Germline V CDR1 and CDR2: MNHEY, SMNVEV (reference sequence). The CDR3 DNA reads TGTGCCAGCAGTCGGACCCGCGGACAGGCCGAAGCTTTCTTT. Amino acid sequence: CASSRTRGQAEAFF.

This clone was seen a single time. V is TRBV27 and J is TRBJ1-1, with TRBD1 matching over 7 bases. This CDR3 contains 14 residues. Germline trimming cut 4 bases from V and 11 bases from J; bases unmatched to any gene: 13. Per germline, CDR1 MNHEY and CDR2 SMNVEV (reference sequence). The DNA for the CDR3 is TGTGCCAGCAGTTATAACCACCACGAACAGGGGGCTTTCTTT. Translation: CASSYNHHEQGAFF.

The CDR3 region is CASSPHPQQNTGELFF. In nucleotides, the CDR3 is TGTGCCAGCTCACCCCACCCCCAACAAAACACCGGGGAGCTGTTTTTT. The chain carries TRBV18 and TRBJ2-2; D not certain. The V end lost 3 bases, the J end lost 2 bases, and 13 bases lay between the germline ends. Germline V CDR1 and CDR2: KGHSH, LQKENI. The CDR3 length is 16 residues.

The chain joins TRBV28 to TRBJ2-7; 9 bases map to TRBD1. V gave up 7 bases and J gave up 4 bases; unmatched junction bases: 8. Per the germline V gene, CDR1 is MDHEN and CDR2 is SYDVKM. The length of the CDR3 is 14 residues. The CDR3: CASKQGAVVYEQYF. In DNA, the CDR3 is TGTGCCAGCAAACAGGGGGCGGTGGTATACGAGCAGTACTTC.

The gene calls are TRBV29-1 and TRBJ2-2; TRBD1 matches at 9 bases. Germline V CDR1 and CDR2: SQVTM, ANQGSEA. Germline trimming cut 2 bases from V and 6 bases from J; bases unmatched to any gene: 1. This CDR3 is 13 amino acids long. The CDR3 protein is CSVENRGPGELFF. The CDR3 nucleotides are TGCAGCGTTGAAAACAGGGGGCCCGGGGAGCTGTTTTTT.

Details on this clone: Additional DNA sequences in this sample encode the identical CDR3. The chain carries TRBV6-1 and TRBJ1-2; 7 bases line up with TRBD1. CDR3 length equals 13 residues. Germline V gene sequence: CDR1 MNHNS, CDR2 SASEGT. V was pared by 6 bases and J by 3 bases, with 4 bases of the junction left unmatched. In nucleotides, the CDR3 is TGTGCCAGCAGCAGACAGGGTGACTATGGCTACACCTTC. Translating gives CASSRQGDYGYTF.

The chain carries TRBV27 and TRBJ2-5, with D possibly being TRBD1 (6 bases). The length of the CDR3 is 20 residues. Germline CDR1 reads MNHEY; CDR2 reads SMNVEV (reference sequence). V lost 2 bases, J lost 5 bases, and 30 bases lay in between. CDR3 bases: TGTGCCAGCAGTTTAAAGGAACCCTCCCCCTACAGGGCATCGAGGGAGACCCAGTACTTC. Its protein product is CASSLKEPSPYRASRETQYF.

The gene calls are TRBV28 and TRBJ1-2; maybe TRBD1 (6 bases). This CDR3 is built from 17 residues. V lost 3 bases and J 2 bases, leaving 19 bases between the germline ends. CDR1 is MDHEN, CDR2 SYDVKM, per germline. CDR3 coding DNA: TGTGCCAGCAGTTTCCCCCAACCGGGACAACAGAACTATGGCTACACCTTC. Protein: CASSFPQPGQQNYGYTF.

This clone was found a few times. This same CDR3 is encoded by further DNA sequences in the sample. The V call is TRBV7-9, the J call TRBJ1-5; D is unclear. V lost 5 bases to trimming and J lost 6 bases, with 11 bases between them. The length of the CDR3 is 13 residues. Germline CDR1 SEHNR, CDR2 FQNEAQ (reference sequence). CDR3 loop: CASSPMDLQPQHF. The CDR3 bases are TGTGCCAGCAGCCCCATGGACCTTCAGCCCCAGCATTTT.

This clone was detected once. The chain employs TRBV5-4 and TRBJ1-3, with 7 bases identical to TRBD1. There are 15 residues in the CDR3. V shed 2 bases, J shed 2 bases, and the junction held 4 bases outside the gene matches. Germline-derived CDR1 and CDR2 are SGHNT and YYREEE (reference sequence). CDR3 in amino acids: CASSFDTGAGNTIYF. The CDR3 region has the DNA TGTGCCAGCAGCTTCGATACAGGGGCTGGAAACACCATATATTTT. Supplemented by reference TRBV5-4 and TRBJ1-3, the full variable domain reads ETGVTQSPTHLIKTRGQQVTLRCSSQSGHNTVSWYQQALGQGPQFIFQYYREEENGRGNFPPRFSGLQFPNYSSELNVNALELDDSALYLCASSFDTGAGNTIYFGEGSWLTVV.

This rearrangement joins TRBV9 to TRBJ2-3; D is unresolved. Germline V CDR1 and CDR2: SGDLS, YYNGEE. This CDR3 comprises 13 residues. With 2 bases removed from V and 2 bases from J, the gap between germline ends came to 6 bases. The CDR3 DNA is TGTGCCAGCAGCGTGAATCCCACAGATACGCAGTATTTT. This encodes CASSVNPTDTQYF. Combining the CDR3 with reference TRBV9 and TRBJ2-3 gives the whole variable domain DSGVTQTPKHLITATGQRVTLRCSPRSGDLSVYWYQQSLDQGLQFLIQYYNGEERAKGNILERFSAQQFPDLHSELNLSSLELGDSALYFCASSVNPTDTQYFGPGTRLTVL.

The chain employs TRBV7-2 and TRBJ2-3, with 8 bases identical to TRBD2. Per germline, CDR1 SGHTA and CDR2 FQGNSA. V lost 3 bases and J lost 3; bases outside the gene matches: 8. This CDR3 is 16 amino acids long. The DNA of the CDR3 is TGTGCCAGCAGCTTTTTAGCGGGGTCTGATACAGATACGCAGTATTTT. It yields the protein CASSFLAGSDTDTQYF. Drawing the rest from reference TRBV7-2 and TRBJ2-3, the complete variable domain is GAGVSQSPSNKVTEKGKDVELRCDPISGHTALYWYRQSLGQGLEFLIYFQGNSAPDKSGLPSDRFSAERTGGSVSTLTIQRTQQEDSAVYLCASSFLAGSDTDTQYFGPGTRLTVL.

In regard to this clone: Other DNA sequences in this specimen translate into the identical CDR3. This chain joins TRBV18 and TRBJ1-5; D not certain. Germline V gene sequence: CDR1 KGHSH, CDR2 LQKENI. This CDR3 is 13 amino acids long. With 1 base removed from V and 2 bases from J, the gap between germline ends came to 3 bases. The CDR3: CASSPQGNQPQHF. CDR3 nucleotides: TGTGCCAGCTCACCACAGGGCAATCAGCCCCAGCATTTT.

As regards this clone: The sample has other DNA sequences that encode this CDR3 too. This chain connects TRBV7-9 to TRBJ1-1; TRBD1 is a possible D gene (5 bases). Germline-derived CDR1 and CDR2 are SEHNR and FQNEAQ (reference sequence). V lost 3 bases to trimming and J lost 5 bases, with 10 bases between them. The CDR3 runs to 13 residues. The CDR3 bases are TGTGCCAGCAGCTTTACGGGGGATACTGAAGCTTTCTTT. Its translation: CASSFTGDTEAFF. Combining the CDR3 with reference TRBV7-9 and TRBJ1-1 gives the whole variable domain DTGVSQNPRHKITKRGQNVTFRCDPISEHNRLYWYRQTLGQGPEFLTYFQNEAQLEKSRLLSDRFSAERPKGSFSTLEIQRTEQGDSAMYLCASSFTGDTEAFFGQGTRLTVV.

This rearrangement joins TRBV9 to TRBJ2-6; TRBD1 matches 9 bases. Per germline, CDR1 SGDLS and CDR2 YYNGEE. V was clipped by 3 bases and J by 1 base; unmatched bases: 11. This CDR3 contains 19 residues. Written as DNA, the CDR3 is TGTGCCAGCAGCGATCCCCTCGGGACAGGGTCATCTGGGGCCAACGTCCTGACTTTC. This translates into CASSDPLGTGSSGANVLTF.